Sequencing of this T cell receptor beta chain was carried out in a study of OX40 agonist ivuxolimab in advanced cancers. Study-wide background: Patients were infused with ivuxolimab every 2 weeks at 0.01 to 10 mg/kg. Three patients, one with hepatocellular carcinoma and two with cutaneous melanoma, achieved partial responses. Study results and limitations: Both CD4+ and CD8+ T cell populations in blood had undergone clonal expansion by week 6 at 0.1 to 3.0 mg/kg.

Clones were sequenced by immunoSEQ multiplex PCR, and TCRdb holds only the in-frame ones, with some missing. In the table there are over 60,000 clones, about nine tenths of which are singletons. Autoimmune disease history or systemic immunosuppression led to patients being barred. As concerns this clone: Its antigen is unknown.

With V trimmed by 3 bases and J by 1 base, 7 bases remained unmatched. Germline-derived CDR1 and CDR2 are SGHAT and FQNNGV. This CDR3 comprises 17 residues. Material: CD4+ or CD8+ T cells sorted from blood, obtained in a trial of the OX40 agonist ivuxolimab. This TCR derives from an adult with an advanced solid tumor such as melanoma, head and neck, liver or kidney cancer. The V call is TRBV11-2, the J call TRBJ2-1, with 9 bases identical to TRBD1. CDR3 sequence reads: CASSLRTGTGSYNEQFF. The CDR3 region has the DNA TGTGCCAGCAGCTTGAGAACCGGGACAGGGTCCTACAATGAGCAGTTCTTC.